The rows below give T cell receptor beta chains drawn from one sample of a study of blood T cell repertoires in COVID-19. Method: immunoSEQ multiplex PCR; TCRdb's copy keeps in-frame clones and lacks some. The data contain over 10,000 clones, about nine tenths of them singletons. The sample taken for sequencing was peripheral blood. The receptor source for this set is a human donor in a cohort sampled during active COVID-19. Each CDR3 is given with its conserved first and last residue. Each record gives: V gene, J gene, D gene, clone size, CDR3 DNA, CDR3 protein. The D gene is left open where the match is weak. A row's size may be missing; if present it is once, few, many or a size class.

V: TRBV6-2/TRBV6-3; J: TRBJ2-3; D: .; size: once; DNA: TGTGCCAGCAGCCTAGGACTTAGCACAGATACGCAGTATTTT; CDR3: CASSLGLSTDTQYF
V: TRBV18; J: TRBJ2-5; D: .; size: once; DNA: TGTGCCAGCTCATTACCGGGACACGACCAAGAGACCCAGTACTTC; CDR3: CASSLPGHDQETQYF
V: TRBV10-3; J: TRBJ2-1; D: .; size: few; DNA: TGTGCCATCAACACCGGGGGAACCTACAATGAGCAGTTCTTC; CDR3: CAINTGGTYNEQFF
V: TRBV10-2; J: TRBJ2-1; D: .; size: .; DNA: TGCGCCAGCACTGGGGACAATTCCTACAATGAGCAGTTCTTC; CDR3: CASTGDNSYNEQFF
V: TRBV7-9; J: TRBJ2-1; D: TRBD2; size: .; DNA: TGTGCCAGCACCCTCCCTGGACTAGCGGGAGGAGGAAGCTCCTACAATGAGCAGTTCTTC; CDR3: CASTLPGLAGGGSSYNEQFF
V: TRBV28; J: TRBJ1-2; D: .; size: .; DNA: TGTGCCAGCAGTGTGCTGGAGCTCCCCTACACCTTC; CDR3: CASSVLELPYTF
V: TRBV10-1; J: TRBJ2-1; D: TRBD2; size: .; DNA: TGCGCCAGCAGTCCGGGACTAGCGGGGGGGCATGGGCAGTTCTTC; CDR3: CASSPGLAGGHGQFF
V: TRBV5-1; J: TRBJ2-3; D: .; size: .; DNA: TGCGCCAGCAGCTTAGGCAGGCGAACTAGCACAGATACGCAGTATTTT; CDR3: CASSLGRRTSTDTQYF
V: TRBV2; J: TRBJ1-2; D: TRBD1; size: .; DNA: TGTGCCAGCAGTGCCCGCCAACAGGGGGTTCGGGGCTACACCTTC; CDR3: CASSARQQGVRGYTF
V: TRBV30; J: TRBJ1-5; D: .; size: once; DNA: TGTGCCTGGAGTGCTACACAGGGCGGTCAGCCCCAGCATTTT; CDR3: CAWSATQGGQPQHF
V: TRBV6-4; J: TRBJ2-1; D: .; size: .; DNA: TGTGCCAGCAGTGAGTTGCTAGCGTATGAGCAGTTCTTC; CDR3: CASSELLAYEQFF
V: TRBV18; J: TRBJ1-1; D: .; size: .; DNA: TGTGCCAGCTCACCAAAGACAGAAATGAACACTGAAGCTTTCTTT; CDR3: CASSPKTEMNTEAFF
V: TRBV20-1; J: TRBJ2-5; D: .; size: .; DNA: TGCAGTGCTAGTCAGCGACGCAAACAAGAGACCCAGTACTTC; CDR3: CSASQRRKQETQYF
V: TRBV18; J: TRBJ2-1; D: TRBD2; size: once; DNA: TGTGCCAGCTCCCCAGGACTAGCGGGAGGGCCCTATGAGCAGTTCTTC; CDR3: CASSPGLAGGPYEQFF
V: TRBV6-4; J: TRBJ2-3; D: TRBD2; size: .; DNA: TGTGCCAGCAGTGAGGGTAGCGGGGGGCTGCGGGATACGCAGTATTTT; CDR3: CASSEGSGGLRDTQYF
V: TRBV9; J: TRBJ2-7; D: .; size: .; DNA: TGTGCCAGCAGCCCCGGGATAGCTGTTGGAGAGCAGTACTTC; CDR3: CASSPGIAVGEQYF
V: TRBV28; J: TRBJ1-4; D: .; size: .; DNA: TGTGCCAGCAGTTTTCCGGGGAATGAAAAACTGTTTTTT; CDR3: CASSFPGNEKLFF
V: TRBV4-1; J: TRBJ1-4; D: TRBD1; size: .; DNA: TGCGCCAGCAGGAGGGACAGGGGGAGGGAAAAACTGTTTTTT; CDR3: CASRRDRGREKLFF
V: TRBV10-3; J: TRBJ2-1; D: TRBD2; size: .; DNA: TGTGCCGGCGGGGTCGGGGGGATTCCTAACAATGAGCAGTTCTTC; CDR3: CAGGVGGIPNNEQFF
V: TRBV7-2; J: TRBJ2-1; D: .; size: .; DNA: TGTGCCAGCAGGAGTCCTCTACTAGAGTACAATGAGCAGTTCTTC; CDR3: CASRSPLLEYNEQFF
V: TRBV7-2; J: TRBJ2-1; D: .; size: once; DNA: TGTGCCAGCAGCGGTAGCGCCTACTCCTACAATGAGCAGTTCTTC; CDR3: CASSGSAYSYNEQFF
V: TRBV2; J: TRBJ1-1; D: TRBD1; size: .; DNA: TGTGCCAGCGTGTTTGACAGGGGTTCGGGTGAAGCTTTCTTT; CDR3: CASVFDRGSGEAFF
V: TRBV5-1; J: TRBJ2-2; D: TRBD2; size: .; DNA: TGCGCCAGCAGCAGATCCGGGACTAGCGGAACCGGGGAGCTGTTTTTT; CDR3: CASSRSGTSGTGELFF
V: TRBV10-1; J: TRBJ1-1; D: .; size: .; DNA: TGCGCCAGCAGTGAGTCACCCGGCACTGAAGCTTTCTTT; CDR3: CASSESPGTEAFF
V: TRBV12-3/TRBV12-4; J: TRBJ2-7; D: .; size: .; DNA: TGTGCCAGCAGTTTGACTTACGAGCAGTACTTC; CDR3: CASSLTYEQYF
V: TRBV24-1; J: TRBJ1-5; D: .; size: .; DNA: TGTGCCACCAGGGGAGGCGGAGGCAATCAGCCCCAGCATTTT; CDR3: CATRGGGGNQPQHF
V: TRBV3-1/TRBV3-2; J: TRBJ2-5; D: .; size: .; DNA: TGTGCCAGCAGCCCAGACTTTTTTCTAGAGACCCAGTACTTC; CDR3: CASSPDFFLETQYF
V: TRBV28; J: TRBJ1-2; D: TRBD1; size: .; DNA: TGTGCCAGCAGAAAACTAGTGATCAAGACAGGGTCTGTGGATGGCTACACCTTC; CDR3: CASRKLVIKTGSVDGYTF
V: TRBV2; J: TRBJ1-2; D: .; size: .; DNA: TGTGCCAGCACTGAGACAAGACAGACCGTGGGGGGCTACACCTTC; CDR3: CASTETRQTVGGYTF
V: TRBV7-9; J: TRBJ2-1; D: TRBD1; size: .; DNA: TGTGCCAGCAGCTCACGGACAGGTTACAATGAGCAGTTCTTC; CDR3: CASSSRTGYNEQFF
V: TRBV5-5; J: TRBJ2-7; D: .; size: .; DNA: TGTGCCAGCATCCAGGGGACCCTGAACTCCTACGAGCAGTACTTC; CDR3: CASIQGTLNSYEQYF
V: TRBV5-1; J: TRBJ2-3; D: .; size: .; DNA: TGCGCCAGCAGCTCCTCCCCAGCGGCGCAGGGGGCAGTAAGCGGGAGGAGGAATACGCAGTATTTT; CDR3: CASSSSPAAQGAVSGRRNTQYF
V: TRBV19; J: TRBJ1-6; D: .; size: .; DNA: TGTGCCAGCAAACCGACAGGACGGTCCTCTAATTCACCCCTCCACTTT; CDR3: CASKPTGRSSNSPLHF
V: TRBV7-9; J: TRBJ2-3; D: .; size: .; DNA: TGTGCCAGCAGCTTAAGTGGGGGCCCGGATACGCAGTATTTT; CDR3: CASSLSGGPDTQYF
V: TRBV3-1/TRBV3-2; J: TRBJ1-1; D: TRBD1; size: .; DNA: TGTGCCAGCAGCCTAGAGGGACAGGTCGAAGCTTTCTTT; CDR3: CASSLEGQVEAFF
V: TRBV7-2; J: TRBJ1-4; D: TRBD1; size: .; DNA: TGTGCCAGCAGCCCTGACAGGGGTAATGAAAAACTGTTTTTT; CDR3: CASSPDRGNEKLFF
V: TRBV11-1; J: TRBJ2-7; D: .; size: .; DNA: TGTGCCAGCAGCAACCGGGACTCCTCCTACGAGCAGTACTTC; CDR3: CASSNRDSSYEQYF
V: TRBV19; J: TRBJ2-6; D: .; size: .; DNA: TGTGCCAGCAGGGGGGTGGCTGGGGCCAACGTCCTGACTTTC; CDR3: CASRGVAGANVLTF
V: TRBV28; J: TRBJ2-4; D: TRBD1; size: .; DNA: TGTGCCAGCTGGGGACAGGGGGCCAACATTCAGTACTTC; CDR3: CASWGQGANIQYF
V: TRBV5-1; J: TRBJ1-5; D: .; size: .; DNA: TGCGCCAGCAGCTTGGGTCCGGATCAGCCCCAGCATTTT; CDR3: CASSLGPDQPQHF
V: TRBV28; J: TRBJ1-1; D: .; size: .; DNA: TGTGCCAGCAGCGCCAGGACAGAGAACACTGAAGCTTTCTTT; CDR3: CASSARTENTEAFF
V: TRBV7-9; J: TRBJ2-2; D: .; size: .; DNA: TGTGCCAGCAGTCGCCGGGACACGAACACCGGGGAGCTGTTTTTT; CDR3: CASSRRDTNTGELFF
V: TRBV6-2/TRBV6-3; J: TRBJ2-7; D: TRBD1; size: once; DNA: TGTGCCAGCAGTTATGGGGGACAGGCTACCTACGAGCAGTACTTC; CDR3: CASSYGGQATYEQYF
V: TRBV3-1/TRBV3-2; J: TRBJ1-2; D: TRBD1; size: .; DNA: TGTGCCAGCAGCCACCAATATAGGGGGACGGGAGGGGGCAACTATGGCTACACCTTC; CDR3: CASSHQYRGTGGGNYGYTF
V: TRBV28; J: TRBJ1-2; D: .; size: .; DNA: TGTGCCAGCAGTCAGGGTATCCTGATCTATGGCTACACCTTC; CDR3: CASSQGILIYGYTF